This T cell receptor (beta chain) is drawn from a study of T cells in localized non-small cell lung cancer. Libraries were prepared by immunoSEQ multiplex PCR; TCRdb keeps only in-frame clonotypes and omits some of them. The sample has almost 65,000 clones; roughly 90% are singletons. Study-level findings and limits: Density of T cells in blood, when higher, went with longer overall survival. It was uninvolved adjacent lung that showed the highest T cell clonality, exceeding tumor. Heterogeneity is still possible, as just one tumor region was sequenced. Appearance in adjacent lung was seen for a median about 58 of the top 100 tumor clones.

A word on this clone: What it recognizes is unknown.

Germline CDR1 reads KGHSH; CDR2 reads LQKENI. Trimming took off 2 bases at V and 5 bases at J, with 16 bases between the two ends. The CDR3 contains 15 residues. The chain uses TRBV18 and TRBJ2-7; D not certain. This TCR derives from a woman aged 35-70 years with stage I lung adenocarcinoma. Sequences were derived from peripheral blood, sampled before any cancer treatment. The CDR3 loop is CASSPSRTKAHEQYF. CDR3 DNA: TGTGCCAGCTCACCATCCCGTACTAAAGCCCACGAGCAGTACTTC.